These 22 T cell receptor beta chains originate from one sample sequenced in a study of regulatory T cells in long-lasting Graves disease. Researchers made TCR beta libraries by using iRepertoire HTBI primers and running Arm-PCR on CDR3 regions. From the multiplex PCR reads, TCRdb called clonotypes with MiXCR, one entry per CDR3 protein. This sample yields approximately 300,000 distinct CDR3 sequences, of which more than 15% are seen a single time; around 37% belongs to the top ten. As for time point: newly diagnosed GD, antithyroid drugs for less than 3 months. Isolated PBMC RNA provided the starting material for the TCR library. The sequencing used peripheral blood mononuclear cells (PBMCs), collected at new diagnosis, from a patient treated with antithyroid drugs. Source of these receptors: a female donor with Graves disease.

The chain has TRBV7-9 and TRBJ2-7, with D tentatively TRBD2 (7 bases). The CDR3 length is 15 residues. Germline V lookup: CDR1 SEHNR, CDR2 FQNEAQ (reference sequence). Trimming left V 5 bases short and J 9 bases short, with 23 bases between. In nucleotides, the CDR3 is TGTGCCAGCAGCCGACTCGGGGGGCATAATACCGGGCAGTACTTC. Translation gives CASSRLGGHNTGQYF.

This clonotype was recorded many times. The V call is TRBV20-1, the J call TRBJ1-6; D uncertain. With 2 bases removed from V and 6 bases from J, the gap between germline ends came to 14 bases. Germline V gene data show CDR1 as DFQATT and CDR2 as SNEGSKA (reference sequence). The CDR3 contains 15 residues. CDR3 region: CSARSRGRLNSPLHF. The DNA of the CDR3 is TGCAGTGCTAGATCCCGAGGACGGCTTAATTCACCCCTCCACTTT.

This clonotype was observed many times. The V call is TRBV6-1, the J call TRBJ2-2; D uncertain. There are 12 residues in the CDR3. The germline V and J ends were trimmed by 6 bases and 7 bases, with 9 bases remaining between them. Germline V gene sequence: CDR1 MNHNS, CDR2 SASEGT. CDR3 sequence: CASSPEVGELFF. As DNA, the CDR3 is TGTGCCAGCAGCCCAGAGGTCGGGGAGCTGTTTTTT.

This clonotype was detected ten times or more. The V and J genes are TRBV9 and TRBJ2-1; maybe TRBD2 (6 bases). The CDR3 spans 15 residues. In germline, CDR1 is SGDLS, CDR2 YYNGEE. Trimming took off 3 bases at V and 6 bases at J, with 16 bases between the two ends. The DNA of the CDR3 is TGTGCCAGCAGCGCAGCCGGGACTCCTCTCAATGAGCAGTTCTTC. Encoded protein: CASSAAGTPLNEQFF. Full variable domain (outside the CDR3, taken from reference TRBV9 and TRBJ2-1): DSGVTQTPKHLITATGQRVTLRCSPRSGDLSVYWYQQSLDQGLQFLIQYYNGEERAKGNILERFSAQQFPDLHSELNLSSLELGDSALYFCASSAAGTPLNEQFFGPGTRLTVL.

This clonotype is a singleton in its sample. This likely stems from a read error, as it lies one base from a far larger clone. V usage is TRBV12-3 or TRBV12-4 and J usage is TRBJ2-7, with TRBD2 matching 8 bases. With V trimmed by 4 bases and J by 7 bases, 12 bases remained unmatched. The CDR3 is made up of 15 amino acids. The CDR3 is CASSSRLSGSYEQYF. The CDR3 DNA reads TGTGCCAGCAGTTCCCGGTTGAGCGGGAGCTATGAGCAGTACTTC.

The chain joins TRBV19 to TRBJ2-7, with 10 positions matching TRBD1. CDR1 LNHDA and CDR2 SQIVND come from the germline V gene (reference sequence). The V segment lost 5 bases and the J segment 7 bases; nucleotides outside the gene matches: 20. CDR3 length: 18 amino acids. In nucleotides, the CDR3 is TGTGCCAGTAGTTCCCTCCGGGACAGGGGAATAGATGGTTTTGAGCAGTACTTC. It encodes CASSSLRDRGIDGFEQYF. The complete variable domain, with remaining parts taken from reference TRBV19 and TRBJ2-7, reads DGGITQSPKYLFRKEGQNVTLSCEQNLNHDAMYWYRQDPGQGLRLIYYSQIVNDFQKGDIAEGYSVSREKKESFPLTVTSAQKNPTAFYLCASSSLRDRGIDGFEQYFGPGTRLTVT.

This clonotype turned up a few times. The chain has TRBV24-1 and TRBJ2-2, with 14 bases lining up with TRBD2. Germline CDR1 is KGHDR and CDR2 is SFDVKD. The J segment lost 1 base and the V segment lost 4 bases, leaving 4 bases of the junction unmatched. This CDR3 spans 18 amino acids. The CDR3 DNA is TGTGCCACCAGTGACCGACTAGCGGGGGGGAAGAACACCGGGGAGCTGTTTTTT. This codes for CATSDRLAGGKNTGELFF.

V and J are TRBV19 and TRBJ1-4; D perhaps matches TRBD1 (5 bases). This CDR3 has 15 amino acids. Trimming took 5 bases from V and 8 from J, leaving 18 bases between them. Germline V gene data show CDR1 as LNHDA and CDR2 as SQIVND (reference sequence). The CDR3 DNA follows: TGTGCCAGTAGTTCCTCACGAGGGGTGGAAGAAAAACTGTTTTTT. Protein: CASSSSRGVEEKLFF.

The chain is built from TRBV12-3 or TRBV12-4 and TRBJ2-3; weak D call: TRBD1 (5 bases). This CDR3 comprises 13 residues. V shed 5 bases and J shed 10 bases, with 16 bases lying between them. As DNA, the CDR3 is TGTGCCAGCAGTCCGGACATAAACTATCCGCAGTATTTT. Translated: CASSPDINYPQYF.

At least ten counts were recorded for this clonotype. The chain employs TRBV19 and TRBJ2-6, with 10 bases matching TRBD1. Germline-derived CDR1 and CDR2 are LNHDA and SQIVND (reference sequence). Trimming removed 5 bases from V and 2 bases from J; junction bases left unmatched: 18. This CDR3 contains 21 residues. CDR3 nucleotides: TGTGCCAGTAGTTGGGGGACAGGGGATAGTATGACTGTTACTGGGGCCAACGTCCTGACTTTC. Amino acids: CASSWGTGDSMTVTGANVLTF.

This clonotype was found a few times. This could be a read error, since a much larger clone is one nucleotide away. J is TRBJ2-5 and V is TRBV28; 7 bases are shared with TRBD1. Germline CDR1 is MDHEN and CDR2 is SYDVKM. Losses at the gene ends were 6 bases for V and 2 bases for J; bases not matched to a gene: 6. The CDR3 contains 14 residues. CDR3 protein: CASSLTGIQETQYF. CDR3 DNA sequence: TGTGCCAGCAGCTTGACAGGGATTCAAGAGACCCAGTACTTC.

This clonotype was found many times. The V call is TRBV28, the J call TRBJ1-6; perhaps TRBD1 as D (5 bases). The germline gives CDR1 MDHEN, CDR2 SYDVKM. The CDR3 sequence is 17 residues long. V gave up 7 bases and J gave up 0 bases, with 16 bases separating them. The CDR3: CASTNPPGSSYNSPLHF. DNA of the CDR3: TGTGCCAGCACCAATCCTCCAGGGAGCTCCTATAATTCACCCCTCCACTTT. Full variable domain (missing parts from reference TRBV28 and TRBJ1-6): DVKVTQSSRYLVKRTGEKVFLECVQDMDHENMFWYRQDPGLGLRLIYFSYDVKMKEKGDIPEGYSVSREKKERFSLILESASTNQTSMYLCASTNPPGSSYNSPLHFGNGTRLTVT.

In this sample, this clonotype turned up many times. The V and J genes are TRBV20-1 and TRBJ1-4; no definite D call. Germline V gene sequence: CDR1 DFQATT, CDR2 SNEGSKA (reference sequence). Trimming cost V 0 bases and J 4 bases, with 15 bases left between them. The CDR3 totals 16 residues. CDR3 coding DNA: TGCAGTGCTAGAGATCCCCGGGCCCTACATAATGAAAAACTGTTTTTT. Its translation is CSARDPRALHNEKLFF.

About this clonotype: A much larger clone is a single base away; this may be a read error. CDR3 nucleotide sequence: TGTGCCAGCAGTCCCAGGGAAAACTATGGCTACGCCTTC. Its protein is CASSPRENYGYAF. The V and J genes are TRBV6-1 and TRBJ1-2; tentative D call: TRBD1 (5 bases). Per the germline V gene, CDR1 is MNHNS and CDR2 is SASEGT. There are 13 residues in the CDR3.

This clonotype was detected ten times or more. The CDR3 region is CASSSGDQRGYTF. DNA for the CDR3: TGTGCCAGCAGCTCCGGGGACCAACGTGGCTACACCTTC. The chain uses TRBV5-5 and TRBJ1-2; D perhaps matches TRBD1 (5 bases). V gave up 3 bases and J gave up 7 bases, with 13 bases separating them. Germline V gives CDR1 SGHKS, CDR2 YYEKEE (reference sequence). This CDR3 comprises 13 residues.

In this sample, this clonotype turned up many times. The chain uses TRBV19 and TRBJ1-2; D gene uncertain. The germline V gene has CDR1 LNHDA and CDR2 SQIVND (reference sequence). Trimming stripped 4 bases from V and 4 bases from J, with 7 bases between. The CDR3 is 12 amino acids. The CDR3 sequence: CASSKGSYGYTF. The CDR3 nucleotides are TGTGCCAGTAGTAAGGGCTCCTATGGCTACACCTTC.

This clonotype was counted at least ten times. In nucleotides, the CDR3 is TGTGCCAGCAGTTTCCGAGCCGGACAGGGGCTGTTCTACGAGCAGTACTTC. Translating gives CASSFRAGQGLFYEQYF. The V call is TRBV28, the J call TRBJ2-7; 9 bases are a match to TRBD1. The V gene end was trimmed by 3 bases and the J gene end by 3 bases; junction bases not matched to a gene: 12. Germline assignment: CDR1 MDHEN and CDR2 SYDVKM. The CDR3 length is 17 residues.

This clonotype was seen many times. This chain's CDR3 is CASSQVGRNYGYTF. In DNA form, the CDR3 reads TGTGCCAGCAGCCAAGTAGGGCGGAACTATGGCTACACCTTC. V gene TRBV14 combines with J gene TRBJ1-2; no definite D call. The ends were cut back, 1 base at V and 2 bases at J, with 8 bases in the middle. Looked up from germline, CDR1 is SGHDN and CDR2 is FVKESK. The CDR3 has 14 residues.

The sample holds a few counts of this clonotype. This chain joins TRBV5-1 and TRBJ2-1; 9 bases agree with TRBD2. The CDR3 spans 15 residues. In germline, CDR1 is SGHRS, CDR2 YFSETQ. With V trimmed by 6 bases and J by 7 bases, 11 bases remained unmatched. The CDR3 nucleotides are TGCGCCAGCACCTTAGCGGGAGCGGTCGGGAATGAGCAGTTCTTC. Translating it yields CASTLAGAVGNEQFF.

As concerns this clonotype: The likely explanation is a read error, given a far larger clone one base away. The chain has TRBV27 and TRBJ2-7, with 7 nucleotides matching TRBD2. The germline V gene encodes CDR1 MNHEY and CDR2 SMNVEV (reference sequence). V shed 8 bases and J 7 bases; nucleotides not matched to a gene: 14. The CDR3 contains 14 residues. CDR3 region: CASWFREGYNEQYF. CDR3 DNA: TGTGCCAGCTGGTTTAGGGAGGGCTACAATGAGCAGTACTTC.

In regard to this clonotype: Given a far larger clone just one base away, this is likely a sequencing read error. J is TRBJ1-2 and V is TRBV11-2; D is unclear. CDR3 length equals 13 residues. In germline, CDR1 is SGHAT, CDR2 FQNNGV. V was pared by 8 bases and J by 12 bases, with 22 bases between. CDR3: CASGIDGTMANTF. In DNA, the CDR3 is TGTGCCAGCGGTATTGACGGTACTATGGCTAACACCTTC.

This clonotype was found many times. The chain joins TRBV28 to TRBJ2-7; tentatively, D is TRBD2 (6 bases). CDR3 size: 19 residues. The ends were cut back, 3 bases at V and 1 base at J, with 25 bases in the middle. Germline V gene data show CDR1 as MDHEN and CDR2 as SYDVKM. The CDR3 DNA sequence: TGTGCCAGCAGTTTGGTCCTCGGGACTTTCAGGTCCCTTTCCTACGAGCAGTACTTC. This encodes CASSLVLGTFRSLSYEQYF.